This TCR beta chain emerged from a study of T cell responses to AZD1222 COVID-19 vaccine (dated by TCRdb to the early 2020s). Regarding the complete study: AZD1222 recipients whose second dose came at about 4 weeks and those whose second dose came at about 12 weeks were combined into one group, since spike-specific TCR depth and breadth did not differ between the two schedules. TCR sequencing was performed for more than 230 trial participants, of whom approximately 200 were given two doses of AZD1222 and some 26 were given two doses of MenACWY control vaccine. Trial participants were enrolled by age into subgroups of 18-55, 56-69 and 70-plus years, and around 150, 28 and 57 TCR-sequenced participants, respectively, were included in these subgroups.

Results the study describes overall, beyond this receptor: The 56-69-year group was small, and its depth increase did not reach significance, likely because of low power. Because no day 14 peak-response samples were available, the repertoires could be characterized only after the peak T cell response. Reportedly, almost half of the unique spike-specific TCRs recognized epitopes lying outside the regions that are mutated in the B.1.351 and B.1.1.7 variants. CD4 TCRs associated with the vaccine covered the entire spike protein, and the dominant responses were in regions 160-218 and 743-854. Conclusions about previously exposed vaccinees are limited because only 5 or 6 AZD1222 recipients were SARS-CoV-2 seropositive at baseline. After two AZD1222 doses, both the breadth and the depth of spike-specific TCRs were significantly higher than at day 0 and than in MenACWY recipients. Participants were mostly white British and included more females than males, and it was suggested by the authors that clonal diversity may have been underestimated.

The CDR3 regions of human TCRbeta chains were analyzed by immunosequencing. In the authors' own workflow: TCRs in the repertoires were matched against a reference library of SARS-CoV-2-specific TCRs that had been generated with the MIRA antigen-specificity platform. Breadth was defined as the fraction of unique TCRs that were SARS-CoV-2-associated, and depth was defined as the fraction of total T cells that were SARS-CoV-2-associated. Using the MIRA data, every spike-specific TCR was mapped to the spike region that the TCR reacted to and assigned to either a CD4 or a CD8 class. Log10-transformed breadth and depth values were compared by one-way ANOVA with Sidak's multiple comparisons tests. TCRdb mirrors the immuneACCESS table, restricted to in-frame sequences. Some clones are absent from its copies; in checked studies, under half trace to an unresolved V gene, and the reason for the others is unknown. That table gives V, J and clone size, and the DNA gave D and trimming. Counted in this sample were about 130,000 clones; about 90% of them appeared once. Of the sample, about 2% falls within the top ten clones.

This clone was seen only a few times. No cognate antigen has been identified for it. Base qualities are missing; no much larger clone stands one base away. In the paper's terms, the time point label means: baseline before first vaccination. The vaccinee samples were drawn from two UK trials, COV001 and COV002, one of which was a single-blind randomized controlled phase 2/3 trial testing AZD1222 (ChAdOx1 nCoV-19) in healthy adults. Trial participant PBMC samples were collected at day 0 and day 28 after the second dose for TCRbeta chain sequencing. From its cysteine to its phenylalanine, the CDR3 spans 19 amino acids. Just CDR3 DNA is preserved here, 57 bases in frame from base 1. Between the V and J ends, shortened by 2 bases and 7 bases respectively, the junction contains 26 bases. The germline V gene sets CDR1 to MGHRA and CDR2 to YSYEKL.

This clonotype was obtained from an adult in good health. Recombination connected TRBV4-1 to TRBJ1-4; the D gene assignment is ambiguous. Sample: peripheral blood, taken on day 0 of AZD1222 vaccination. The CDR3 amino acid sequence is: CASSQWTLDSVSTREKLFF. At the DNA level, the sequence is TGCGCCAGCAGCCAATGGACGTTAGATAGTGTGAGCACTCGTGAAAAACTGTTTTTT.